The rows below give T cell receptor beta chains drawn from one sample of a study of blood T cell repertoires in COVID-19. Profiling relied on immunoSEQ multiplex PCR, and the TCRdb table lists in-frame clones only, not all of them. The data contain just over 250,000 clones, approximately 86% of them seen just once; the ten biggest clones take up roughly 9.8%. The sequenced sample was peripheral blood. These receptors all come from a man between 40 and 49 years old who had recovered from COVID-19. Each CDR3 is given with its conserved first and last residue. The D gene is left open where the match is weak. Expanded clones are given a class, and other clones once, few, many or no size at all.

D,size,J,V,CDR3,DNA
TRBD2,-,TRBJ2-1,TRBV19,CASSIELKRGLSYNEQFF,TGTGCCAGTAGTATAGAGCTCAAGCGGGGCCTCTCCTACAATGAGCAGTTCTTC
-,-,TRBJ1-2,TRBV5-1,CASSLAGGGGYTF,TGCGCCAGCAGCTTGGCGGGAGGCGGTGGCTACACCTTC
TRBD2,-,TRBJ2-3,TRBV7-9,CASSYLAGGSTDTQYF,TGTGCCAGCAGCTACCTAGCGGGAGGGAGCACAGATACGCAGTATTTT
-,-,TRBJ2-3,TRBV19,CASSGTSTDTQYF,TGTGCCAGTTCCGGGACTAGCACAGATACGCAGTATTTT
-,-,TRBJ2-7,TRBV3-1/TRBV3-2,CASTPGVGVTYEQYF,TGTGCCAGCACCCCGGGGGTAGGGGTCACCTACGAGCAGTACTTC
TRBD1,-,TRBJ1-6,TRBV4-3,CASSQATGGSPLHF,TGCGCCAGCAGCCAAGCGACAGGGGGTTCACCCCTCCACTTT
-,-,TRBJ2-1,TRBV4-1,CASSQGLTRGYNEQFF,TGCGCCAGCAGCCAAGGTCTAACTAGAGGGTACAATGAGCAGTTCTTC
-,-,TRBJ2-7,TRBV12-5,CASGVSPNSYEQYF,TGTGCTAGTGGCGTTAGCCCAAACTCCTACGAGCAGTACTTC
-,-,TRBJ2-7,TRBV25-1,CASSEGLLPSYEQYF,TGTGCCAGCAGTGAGGGACTCTTACCCTCCTACGAGCAGTACTTC
-,once,TRBJ1-3,TRBV19,CASSPGFSGNTIYF,TGTGCCAGTAGCCCAGGGTTCTCTGGAAACACCATATATTTT
TRBD1,-,TRBJ2-2,TRBV10-3,CAIKGQLTNTGELFF,TGTGCCATCAAGGGACAGCTAACGAACACCGGGGAGCTGTTTTTT
TRBD1,-,TRBJ2-7,TRBV2,CASSPRTGETYEQYF,TGTGCCAGCAGTCCCCGGACAGGTGAGACCTACGAGCAGTACTTC
-,-,TRBJ2-1,TRBV7-6,CASSLQESSYNEQFF,TGTGCCAGCAGCTTACAGGAAAGCTCCTACAATGAGCAGTTCTTC
-,-,TRBJ1-1,TRBV19,CASSIDNRIRDTEAFF,TGTGCCAGTAGTATAGACAACAGGATTCGGGACACTGAAGCTTTCTTT
-,-,TRBJ2-1,TRBV30,CACSGDNEQFF,TGTGCCTGTTCCGGGGACAATGAGCAGTTCTTC
TRBD1,-,TRBJ2-1,TRBV15,CATRPGTGPYNEQFF,TGTGCCACCAGGCCCGGGACAGGCCCCTACAATGAGCAGTTCTTC
-,-,TRBJ2-7,TRBV7-8,CASSGQGLDYEQYF,TGTGCCAGCAGCGGGCAGGGGCTGGATTACGAGCAGTACTTC
-,-,TRBJ2-3,TRBV7-3,CASSPTTRSPTDTQYF,TGTGCCAGCAGCCCTACAACTAGATCCCCCACAGATACGCAGTATTTT
TRBD1,-,TRBJ1-2,TRBV27,CASSLGQGARGYTF,TGTGCCAGCAGTTTAGGTCAGGGGGCGCGTGGCTACACCTTC
-,-,TRBJ2-5,TRBV18,CASSPLGVGTQETQYF,TGTGCCAGCTCACCACTTGGGGTGGGGACTCAAGAGACCCAGTACTTC
-,-,TRBJ1-2,TRBV5-1,CASSETGTIIGNYTF,TGCGCCAGCAGCGAAACCGGGACAATCATAGGAAACTACACCTTC
-,-,TRBJ1-1,TRBV5-6,CASRLKQPNTEAFF,TGTGCCAGCAGGCTAAAACAGCCTAACACTGAAGCTTTCTTT
TRBD1,-,TRBJ1-1,TRBV5-1,CASASGTGGRTEAFF,TGCGCCAGCGCATCCGGGACAGGGGGCCGCACTGAAGCTTTCTTT
-,-,TRBJ1-4,TRBV15,CATTLDRRGLNEKLFF,TGTGCCACCACCTTAGACAGGAGAGGTCTCAATGAAAAACTGTTTTTT
TRBD2,-,TRBJ2-2,TRBV19,CASSLVAGGTGELFF,TGTGCCAGTAGCCTCGTGGCGGGGGGGACCGGGGAGCTGTTTTTT
-,-,TRBJ2-7,TRBV6-5,CASSRGRGEQYF,TGTGCCAGCAGCCGGGGTCGGGGCGAGCAGTACTTC
TRBD2,-,TRBJ2-1,TRBV30,CAYMVAGSYNEQFF,TGTGCCTATATGGTAGCGGGATCCTACAATGAGCAGTTCTTC
TRBD2,-,TRBJ2-7,TRBV19,CASSISGASYEQYF,TGTGCCAGTAGTATAAGCGGGGCATCGTACGAGCAGTACTTC
TRBD2,-,TRBJ2-5,TRBV11-2,CASSFQGGGGETQYF,TGTGCCAGCAGCTTTCAGGGAGGCGGGGGGGAGACCCAGTACTTC
TRBD2,-,TRBJ2-1,TRBV29-1,CSVPPSGRIVDEQFF,TGCAGCGTTCCACCTAGCGGGAGGATCGTGGATGAGCAGTTCTTC
-,-,TRBJ1-6,TRBV6-5,CASGSSENSPLHF,TGTGCCAGCGGATCAAGCGAAAATTCACCCCTCCACTTT
-,-,TRBJ2-2,TRBV5-8,CASSDGTPVTGELFF,TGTGCCAGCAGCGACGGGACTCCCGTGACCGGGGAGCTGTTTTTT
TRBD2,-,TRBJ2-1,TRBV6-1,CASKLLAGGNEQFF,TGTGCCAGCAAGCTACTAGCGGGAGGTAATGAGCAGTTCTTC
TRBD2,-,TRBJ2-4,TRBV12-5,CASGYLRLAGGNIQYF,TGTGCTAGTGGTTATTTGAGACTAGCGGGAGGGAACATTCAGTACTTC
-,few,TRBJ1-2,TRBV10-3,CAINQEGTLSGYTF,TGTGCCATCAATCAGGAGGGGACGTTATCTGGCTACACCTTC
-,-,TRBJ2-3,TRBV5-1,CASGRYTRGDAQGDTQYF,TGCGCCAGCGGCCGATACACTCGGGGGGACGCCCAGGGGGATACGCAGTATTTT
TRBD2,-,TRBJ2-7,TRBV7-2,CASRRPGGGYYEQYF,TGTGCCAGCAGGCGCCCGGGCGGGGGATACTACGAGCAGTACTTC
-,-,TRBJ1-2,TRBV3-1/TRBV3-2,CASSQYTVTDYGYTF,TGTGCCAGCAGCCAGTATACTGTAACCGACTATGGCTACACCTTC
-,-,TRBJ1-4,TRBV5-1,CASSPGDQANEKLFF,TGCGCCAGCAGCCCGGGGGACCAGGCTAATGAAAAACTGTTTTTT
TRBD1,-,TRBJ2-7,TRBV28,CASRTGQGKLYEQYF,TGTGCCAGCAGAACCGGACAGGGAAAGCTCTACGAGCAGTACTTC
-,-,TRBJ2-5,TRBV5-4,CASSPTRGETQYF,TGTGCCAGCAGTCCCACTAGAGGCGAGACCCAGTACTTC
TRBD1,-,TRBJ1-2,TRBV29-1,CSAGPGQVNYGYTF,TGCAGCGCAGGACCGGGACAGGTTAACTATGGCTACACCTTC
TRBD1,-,TRBJ1-5,TRBV19,CASSEHRGAQPQHF,TGTGCCAGTAGTGAACACAGGGGAGCCCAGCCCCAGCATTTT
-,-,TRBJ2-1,TRBV6-1,CASSDGGNEQFF,TGTGCCAGCAGTGATGGGGGGAATGAGCAGTTCTTC
TRBD2,-,TRBJ2-1,TRBV7-2,CASSFRGLAGAYNEQFF,TGTGCCAGCAGCTTCCGGGGGCTAGCGGGGGCCTACAATGAGCAGTTCTTC
-,-,TRBJ2-3,TRBV12-3/TRBV12-4,CASSLSEGETQYF,TGTGCCAGCAGTTTGTCCGAGGGGGAGACGCAGTATTTT
-,-,TRBJ2-3,TRBV19,CATSRTVSPDTQYF,TGTGCCACCTCACGGACTGTTTCCCCAGATACGCAGTATTTT
-,-,TRBJ1-2,TRBV3-1/TRBV3-2,CASSPLGGFYGYTF,TGTGCCAGCAGCCCCTTAGGGGGATTCTATGGCTACACCTTC
-,once,TRBJ1-4,TRBV7-2,CASSLALVYTNEKLFF,TGTGCCAGCAGCTTAGCTTTGGTCTACACTAATGAAAAACTGTTTTTT
-,-,TRBJ1-1,TRBV29-1,CSVEKGGSEAFF,TGCAGCGTTGAGAAAGGGGGTTCTGAAGCTTTCTTT
TRBD2,-,TRBJ2-1,TRBV27,CASSGGTSGRNEQFF,TGTGCCAGCAGTGGGGGGACTAGCGGGAGAAATGAGCAGTTCTTC
-,-,TRBJ2-3,TRBV21-1,CASSEGRAGTDTQYF,TGTGCCAGCAGCGAGGGGAGGGCCGGTACAGATACGCAGTATTTT
-,-,TRBJ1-1,TRBV6-6,CASSWTENTEAFF,TGTGCCAGCAGTTGGACAGAGAACACTGAAGCTTTCTTT
-,-,TRBJ1-2,TRBV21-1,CASSNEVKLPGYTF,TGTGCCAGCAGCAATGAAGTCAAGCTCCCTGGCTACACCTTC
-,-,TRBJ1-1,TRBV6-6,CASSYARGGTEAFF,TGTGCCAGCAGTTACGCCAGGGGAGGGACTGAAGCTTTCTTT
-,-,TRBJ1-6,TRBV27,CASSFRQQNSPLHF,TGTGCCAGCAGTTTTCGACAGCAGAATTCACCCCTCCACTTT
-,-,TRBJ2-5,TRBV21-1,CASSIRTSGSWQETQYF,TGTGCCAGCAGCATTCGGACTAGCGGGAGTTGGCAAGAGACCCAGTACTTC
-,few,TRBJ1-2,TRBV4-1,CASSQARTDPLPRGGYTF,TGCGCCAGCAGCCAAGCCCGGACGGACCCCTTACCGCGGGGTGGCTACACCTTC